This TCR beta chain was recovered during a study of human T cells and chemical hapten exposure. Time point specified: healthy volunteer bleed at 6 weeks. Unfractionated whole blood yielded total RNA. It was the library that attached unique molecular identifiers to individual cDNA molecules. Authors' analysis steps: Sample-level TCR yields exhibited a median of approximately 88,000, with a range of roughly 20,000 to 750,000. One entry per CDR3 protein, called by TCRdb with MiXCR from the RACE reads. TCRdb, rather than the study authors, made the V and J calls. The data hold about 82,000 distinct CDR3 sequences, with over 7% observed a single time. In its sample, this clonotype was seen a few times. V lost 5 bases, J lost 4 bases, and 20 bases lay in between. Per germline, CDR1 LNHDA and CDR2 SQIVND (reference sequence). The length of the CDR3 is 16 residues.

The sample taken for sequencing was whole blood. This clonotype was sampled from a male donor in good health. Some clones in this sample may be carry-over from other donors' samples. V usage is TRBV19 and J usage is TRBJ1-2, with a tentative D call TRBD1 (6 bases). The CDR3 loop is CASSLLQGSLSYGYTF. The CDR3 coding sequence is TGTGCCAGTAGTTTACTCCAGGGGAGTCTCAGCTATGGCTACACCTTC.